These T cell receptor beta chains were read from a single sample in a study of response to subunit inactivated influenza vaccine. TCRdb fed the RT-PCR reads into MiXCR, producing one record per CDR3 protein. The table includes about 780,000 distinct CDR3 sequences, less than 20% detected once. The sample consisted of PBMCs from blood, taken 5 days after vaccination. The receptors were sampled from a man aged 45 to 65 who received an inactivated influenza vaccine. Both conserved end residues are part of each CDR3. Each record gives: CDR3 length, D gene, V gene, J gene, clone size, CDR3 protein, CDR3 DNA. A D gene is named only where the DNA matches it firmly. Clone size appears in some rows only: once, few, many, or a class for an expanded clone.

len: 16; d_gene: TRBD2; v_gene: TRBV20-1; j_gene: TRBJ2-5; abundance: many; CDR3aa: CSASGFVAGIQETQYF; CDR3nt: TGCAGTGCTAGTGGGTTTGTAGCGGGGATCCAAGAGACCCAGTACTTC
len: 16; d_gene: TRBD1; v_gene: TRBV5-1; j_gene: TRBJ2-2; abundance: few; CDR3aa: CASSLETGTNTGELFF; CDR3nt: TGCGCCAGCAGCTTGGAGACAGGGACCAACACCGGGGAGCTGTTTTTT
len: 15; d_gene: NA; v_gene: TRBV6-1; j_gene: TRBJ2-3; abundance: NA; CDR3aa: CASRCRRSGTDTQYF; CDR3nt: TGTGCCAGCAGATGCAGGCGGTCTGGCACAGATACGCAGTATTTT
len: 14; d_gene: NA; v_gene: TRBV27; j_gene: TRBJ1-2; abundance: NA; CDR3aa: CASSFVGANYGYTF; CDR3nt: TGTGCCAGCAGTTTTGTGGGGGCTAACTATGGCTACACCTTC
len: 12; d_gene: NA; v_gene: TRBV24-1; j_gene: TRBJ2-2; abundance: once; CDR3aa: CATRANTGELFF; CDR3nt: TGTGCCACCCGAGCGAACACCGGGGAGCTGTTTTTT
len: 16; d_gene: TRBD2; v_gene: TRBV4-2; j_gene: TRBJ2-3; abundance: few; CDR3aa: CASSPRTSATTDTQYF; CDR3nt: TGTGCCAGCAGCCCTCGGACTAGCGCGACTACAGATACGCAGTATTTT
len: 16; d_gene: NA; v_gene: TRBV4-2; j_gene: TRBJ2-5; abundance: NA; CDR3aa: CASSQEFTVVIETQYF; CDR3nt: TGTGCCAGCAGCCAAGAATTCACGGTAGTAATAGAGACCCAGTACTTC
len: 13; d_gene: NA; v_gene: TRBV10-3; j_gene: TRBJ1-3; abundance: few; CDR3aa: CAISDPLVGTIYF; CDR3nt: TGTGCCATCAGTGATCCCCTGGTAGGCACCATATATTTT
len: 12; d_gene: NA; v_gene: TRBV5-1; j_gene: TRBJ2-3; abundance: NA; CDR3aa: CASSLKFDTQYF; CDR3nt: TGCGCCAGCAGCCTGAAGTTCGATACGCAGTATTTT
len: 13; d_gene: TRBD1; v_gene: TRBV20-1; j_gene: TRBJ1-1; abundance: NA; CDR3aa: CSANLRQGIEAFF; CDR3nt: TGCAGTGCCAACCTTAGACAGGGGATAGAAGCTTTCTTT
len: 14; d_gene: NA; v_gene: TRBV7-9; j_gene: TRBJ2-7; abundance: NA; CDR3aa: CASSLDYGSYEQYF; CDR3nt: TGTGCCAGCAGCTTAGACTACGGCTCCTACGAGCAGTACTTC
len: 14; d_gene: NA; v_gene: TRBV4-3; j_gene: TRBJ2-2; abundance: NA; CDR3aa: CASSQEEGTGELFF; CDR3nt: TGCGCCAGCAGCCAAGAGGAGGGGACCGGGGAGCTGTTTTTT
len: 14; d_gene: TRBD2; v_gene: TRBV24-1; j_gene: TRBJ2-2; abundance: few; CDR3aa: CATRRGADIGELFF; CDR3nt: TGTGCCACCAGGCGGGGGGCGGACATCGGGGAGCTGTTTTTT
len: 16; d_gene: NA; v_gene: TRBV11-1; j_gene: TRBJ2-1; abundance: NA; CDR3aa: CASSGRISGLYNEQFF; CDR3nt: TGTGCCAGCAGCGGGCGGATCTCCGGACTTTACAATGAGCAGTTCTTC
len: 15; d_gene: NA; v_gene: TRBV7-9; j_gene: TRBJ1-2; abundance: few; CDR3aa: CASSLVPGSKRGYTF; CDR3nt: TGTGCCAGCAGCTTAGTCCCCGGTTCGAAGAGGGGCTACACCTTC
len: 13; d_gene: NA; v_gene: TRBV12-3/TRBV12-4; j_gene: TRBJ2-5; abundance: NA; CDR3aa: CASSFYGEETQYF; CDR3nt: TGTGCCAGCAGTTTTTACGGGGAGGAGACCCAGTACTTC
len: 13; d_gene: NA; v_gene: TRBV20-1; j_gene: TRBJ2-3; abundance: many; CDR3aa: CSANPALGDTQYF; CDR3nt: TGCAGTGCTAATCCGGCCCTCGGAGATACGCAGTATTTT
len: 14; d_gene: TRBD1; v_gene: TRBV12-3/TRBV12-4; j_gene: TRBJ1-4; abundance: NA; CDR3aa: CASSSTGSREKLSF; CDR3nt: TGTGCCAGCAGTTCGACAGGGAGTCGCGAAAAACTGTCTTTT
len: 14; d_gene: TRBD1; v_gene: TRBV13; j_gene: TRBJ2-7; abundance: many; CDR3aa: CASSLRTGKGEQYF; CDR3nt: TGTGCCAGCAGCCTAAGGACAGGGAAGGGCGAGCAGTACTTC
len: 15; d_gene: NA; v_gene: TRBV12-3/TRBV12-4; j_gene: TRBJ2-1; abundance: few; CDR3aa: CASSFPLTTYNEQFF; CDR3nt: TGTGCCAGCAGTTTTCCATTAACAACCTACAATGAGCAGTTCTTC
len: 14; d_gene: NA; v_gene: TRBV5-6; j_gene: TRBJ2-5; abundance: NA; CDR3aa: CASSLDSARETQYF; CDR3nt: TGTGCCAGCAGCTTGGATTCCGCGCGAGAGACCCAGTACTTC
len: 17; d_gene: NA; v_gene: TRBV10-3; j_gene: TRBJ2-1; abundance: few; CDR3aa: CAISESTAESSYNEQFF; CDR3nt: TGTGCCATCAGTGAGTCGACCGCGGAAAGCTCCTACAATGAGCAGTTCTTC
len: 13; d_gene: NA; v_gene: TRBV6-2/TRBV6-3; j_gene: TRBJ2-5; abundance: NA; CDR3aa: CASNRGYQETQYF; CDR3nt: TGTGCCAGCAACCGGGGGTACCAAGAGACCCAGTACTTC
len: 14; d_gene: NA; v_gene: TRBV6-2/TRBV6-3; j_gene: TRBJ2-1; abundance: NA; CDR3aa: CASSHGTIYNEQFF; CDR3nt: TGTGCCAGCAGTCATGGGACAATCTACAATGAGCAGTTCTTC
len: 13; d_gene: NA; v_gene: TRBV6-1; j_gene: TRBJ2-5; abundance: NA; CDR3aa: CASSIRVEETQYF; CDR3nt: TGTGCCAGCAGCATCAGGGTTGAGGAGACCCAGTACTTC
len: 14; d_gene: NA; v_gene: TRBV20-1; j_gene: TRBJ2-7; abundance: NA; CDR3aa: CSAWWRDTTYEQYF; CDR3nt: TGCAGTGCCTGGTGGCGGGACACAACCTACGAGCAGTACTTC
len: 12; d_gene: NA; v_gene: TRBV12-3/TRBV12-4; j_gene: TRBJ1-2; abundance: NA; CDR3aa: CASSRLGYGYTF; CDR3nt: TGTGCCAGCAGCCGGTTGGGATATGGCTACACCTTC
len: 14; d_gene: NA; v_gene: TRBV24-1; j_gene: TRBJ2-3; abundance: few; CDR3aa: CATSDSSGSDTQYF; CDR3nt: TGTGCCACCAGTGATTCCTCAGGGTCAGATACGCAGTATTTT
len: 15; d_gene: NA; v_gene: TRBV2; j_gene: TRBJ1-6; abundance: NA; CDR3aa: CASSAEQPYNSPLHF; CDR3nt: TGTGCCAGCAGTGCAGAACAGCCCTATAATTCACCCCTCCACTTT
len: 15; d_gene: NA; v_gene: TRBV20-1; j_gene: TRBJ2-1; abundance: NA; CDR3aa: CSARGARDSYNEQFF; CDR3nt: TGCAGTGCTAGAGGAGCCCGGGACTCCTACAATGAGCAGTTCTTC
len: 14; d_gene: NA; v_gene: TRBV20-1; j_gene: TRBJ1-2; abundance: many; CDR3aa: CSARVPPSTYGYTF; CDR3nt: TGCAGTGCTAGAGTTCCCCCATCTACATATGGCTACACCTTC
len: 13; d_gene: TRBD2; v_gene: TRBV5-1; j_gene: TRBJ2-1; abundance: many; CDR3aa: CASSVTSAYEQFF; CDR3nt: TGCGCCAGCAGCGTGACTAGCGCCTATGAGCAGTTCTTC
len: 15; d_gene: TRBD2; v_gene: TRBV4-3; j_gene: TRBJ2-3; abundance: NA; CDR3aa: CASSQTSGTTDTQYF; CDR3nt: TGCGCCAGCAGCCAAACTAGCGGGACGACAGATACGCAGTATTTT
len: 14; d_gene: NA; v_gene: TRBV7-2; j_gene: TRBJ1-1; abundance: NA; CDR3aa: CASSLVWENTEAFF; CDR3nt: TGTGCCAGCAGCTTAGTGTGGGAGAACACTGAAGCTTTCTTT
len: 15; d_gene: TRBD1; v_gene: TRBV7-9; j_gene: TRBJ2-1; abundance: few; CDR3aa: CASSPPSDRADEQFF; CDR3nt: TGTGCCAGCAGCCCCCCCTCCGACAGGGCGGATGAGCAGTTCTTC
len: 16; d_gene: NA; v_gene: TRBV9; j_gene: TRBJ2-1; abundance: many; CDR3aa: CASSGHMLGSYNEQFF; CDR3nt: TGTGCCAGCAGCGGCCACATGTTGGGCTCCTACAATGAGCAGTTCTTC
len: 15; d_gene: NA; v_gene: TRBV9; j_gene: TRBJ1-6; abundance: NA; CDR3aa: CASSVGGARDSPLHF; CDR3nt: TGTGCCAGCAGCGTAGGAGGGGCTCGGGATTCACCCCTCCACTTT
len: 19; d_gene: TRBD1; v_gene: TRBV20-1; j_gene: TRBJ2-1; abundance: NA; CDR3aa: CSATKPGQPYQSSYNEQFF; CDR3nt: TGCAGTGCTACAAAACCGGGACAGCCGTATCAGAGCTCCTACAATGAGCAGTTCTTC
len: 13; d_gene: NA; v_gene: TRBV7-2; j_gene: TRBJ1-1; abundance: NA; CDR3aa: CASSQPGTPEAFF; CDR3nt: TGTGCCAGCAGCCAGCCCGGGACACCTGAAGCTTTCTTT
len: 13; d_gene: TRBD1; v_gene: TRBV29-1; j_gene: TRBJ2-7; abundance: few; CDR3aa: CSVKGQEKYEQYF; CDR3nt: TGCAGCGTTAAGGGACAGGAGAAGTACGAGCAGTACTTC
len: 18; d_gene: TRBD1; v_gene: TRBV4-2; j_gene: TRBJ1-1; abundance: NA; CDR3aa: CASSPSTGRLSMNTEAFF; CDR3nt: TGTGCCAGCAGCCCATCGACAGGGAGGCTTAGTATGAACACTGAAGCTTTCTTT
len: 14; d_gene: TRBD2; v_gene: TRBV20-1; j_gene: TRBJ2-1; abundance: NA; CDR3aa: CSASWGLVNNEQFF; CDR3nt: TGCAGTGCTAGTTGGGGACTAGTAAACAATGAGCAGTTCTTC
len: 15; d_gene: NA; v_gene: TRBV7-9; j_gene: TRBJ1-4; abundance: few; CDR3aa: CASSLEVATNEKLFF; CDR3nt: TGTGCCAGCAGCCTGGAAGTTGCAACTAATGAAAAACTGTTTTTT
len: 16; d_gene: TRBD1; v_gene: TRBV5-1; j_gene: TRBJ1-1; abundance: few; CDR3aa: CASSLRQGAGITEAFF; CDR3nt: TGCGCCAGCAGCCTCAGACAGGGGGCAGGTATCACTGAAGCTTTCTTT
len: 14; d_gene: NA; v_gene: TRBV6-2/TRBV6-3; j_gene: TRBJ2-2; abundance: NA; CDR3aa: CASSYSRLSGELFF; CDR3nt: TGTGCCAGCAGTTACTCGAGACTTTCCGGGGAGCTGTTTTTT
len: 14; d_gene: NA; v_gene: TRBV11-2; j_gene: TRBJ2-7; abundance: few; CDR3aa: CASSPSRGSYEQYF; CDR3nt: TGTGCCAGCAGCCCTTCGAGGGGCTCCTACGAGCAGTACTTC
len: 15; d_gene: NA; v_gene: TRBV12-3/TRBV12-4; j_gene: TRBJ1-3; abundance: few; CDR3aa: CASSLAATSGNTIYF; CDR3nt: TGTGCCAGCAGTTTAGCAGCCACCTCTGGAAACACCATATATTTT
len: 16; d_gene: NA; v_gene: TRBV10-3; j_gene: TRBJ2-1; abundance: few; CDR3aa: CATLPQDSGSYNEQFF; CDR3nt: TGTGCCACTTTGCCCCAGGACTCAGGCTCCTACAATGAGCAGTTCTTC